Presented here are 3 T cell receptor beta chains from one specimen sequenced in a study of vaccination and CD4 T cells after COVID-19. Treatment in this sample: approximately nine-day PBMC culture with coronavirus spike peptide pools or control peptides (ViraFEST assay). The Oncomine TCR Beta short-read assay generated sequence data from the DNA of cultured CD4+ T cells. One entry per CDR3 protein results from TCRdb running MiXCR on the PCR reads. The repertoire holds about 16,000 distinct CDR3 sequences, with about 50% as singletons. No antigen has been assigned to these receptors. Material: CD4+ T cells from blood, cultured in vitro. Source of these receptors: a human donor who had recovered from COVID-19.

This clonotype was counted only a few times. The CDR3 DNA reads as TGTGCCAGCGCAGCGGGACGGGAGACCCAGTACTTC. Protein: CASAAGRETQYF. V usage is TRBV2 and J usage is TRBJ2-5, with 7 positions matching TRBD2. There are 12 residues in the CDR3. Unmatched junction bases numbered 5, after V lost 8 bases and J lost 5 bases. CDR1 and CDR2 (germline): SNHLY, FYNNEI. Using reference TRBV2 and TRBJ2-5 for the parts outside the CDR3, the full variable domain is EPEVTQTPSHQVTQMGQEVILRCVPISNHLYFYWYRQILGQKVEFLVSFYNNEISEKSEIFDDQFSVERPDGSNFTLKIRSTKLEDSAMYFCASAAGRETQYFGPGTRLLVL.

The chain couples TRBV4-1 to TRBJ1-1; TRBD1 aligns across 10 bases. Germline trimming cut 1 base from V and 1 base from J; bases unmatched to any gene: 18. CDR3 size: 21 residues. In germline, CDR1 is MGHRA, CDR2 YSYEKL. In nucleotides, the CDR3 is TGCGCCAGCAGCCAAGGCACCGGCCGCCGGACAGGGGGTGGCAAGAACACTGAAGCTTTCTTT. This gives the protein CASSQGTGRRTGGGKNTEAFF.

The sample holds a few counts of this clonotype. V gene TRBV6-2 or TRBV6-3 combines with J gene TRBJ1-5; 8 bases map to TRBD1. CDR3 length equals 17 residues. The germline gives CDR1 MNHEY, CDR2 SVGEGT. The V gene end was trimmed by 7 bases and the J gene end by 0 bases; junction bases not matched to a gene: 11. The CDR3 sequence: CASIGTGRGYSNQPQHF. The CDR3 bases are TGTGCCAGCATCGGGACAGGACGGGGCTATAGCAATCAGCCCCAGCATTTT.